This TCR beta chain came from a study of read filtering for tumor transcriptome and immune sequencing. Notes on the study in general: IR-seq captured clonotypes deeper and more reliably than RNA-seq.

From approximately 430 ng of RNA, a library with molecular barcoded alpha/delta and beta/gamma adaptors was made. One entry per CDR3 protein results from TCRdb running MiXCR on the reads. Here the sample spans 57,000 or so distinct CDR3 sequences, roughly a fifth being singletons. Concerning this clonotype itself: The antigen is not known. A far more abundant clone sits one base away, making this likely a read error.

Trimming took off 11 bases at V and 5 bases at J, with 10 bases between the two ends. This CDR3 is built from 11 residues. Germline-derived CDR1 and CDR2 are MNHEY and SVGAGI. Sequencing was done on a sample of a population of CD138-negative cells sorted from bone marrow. This receptor was obtained from a donor at least 40 years old with multiple myeloma. The chain has TRBV6-5 and TRBJ2-1; TRBD1 is a possible D gene (6 bases). DNA for the CDR3: TGTGCCGGACAGAGACACAATGAGCAGTTCTTC. Amino acids: CAGQRHNEQFF.